The entry below gives a single T cell receptor beta chain sequence along with its context. What it binds is not known. This sample was included in a study of cytomegalovirus exposure and HLA in healthy donors. Study results and caveats: Later analysis suggested most CMV-associated TCR beta chains were HLA-restricted. The HLA-A and HLA-B alleles of most subjects were reportedly predicted accurately from TCR beta sequences. A list of approximately 160 TCR beta chains associated with cytomegalovirus was given.

60 Vbeta and 13 Jbeta primers were used in PCR. Only in-frame clones appear in the TCRdb table, and some are missing; sequencing was by immunoSEQ multiplex PCR. The table has 150,000 or so clones, 84% seen once. The sequencing input was PBMCs. The clonotype comes from a boy younger than 10 in good health and CMV-seronegative.

DNA for the CDR3: TGTGCCAGCCGGGACAGAAATTCACCCCTCCACTTT. Amino acids: CASRDRNSPLHF. The V gene is TRBV19, the J gene TRBJ1-6, with 7 bases fitting TRBD1. J lost 7 bases, V lost 9 bases, and 3 bases had no gene match. Germline loops: CDR1 LNHDA, CDR2 SQIVND (reference sequence). The CDR3 runs 12 residues.